This TCR beta chain was observed in a study of blood T cells in healthy people across ages. CDR3 length: 12 residues. Germline V gene sequence: CDR1 DFQATT, CDR2 SNEGSKA (reference sequence). V lost 1 base, J lost 7 bases, and 8 bases lay in between. In regard to this clonotype: No antigen is known for it.

Study-wide findings and caveats: More naive CD4+ cells and higher diversity were found in long-lived than in aged donors.

The authors ran a second PCR of 7 to 11 cycles using a sample-barcoded 5' primer and a J-beta primer mix. TCRdb fed the 5' RACE reads into MiXCR, producing one record per CDR3 protein. The table shows around 990,000 distinct CDR3 sequences, with about two fifths occurring only once. The chain couples TRBV20-1 to TRBJ1-5; D ambiguous. This sequence was found in a young man in good health. The sequencing sample was made of blood. The CDR3 loop reads CSARVYSQPQHF. For the CDR3, the DNA is TGCAGTGCTAGAGTGTATTCGCAGCCCCAGCATTTT.